This T cell receptor beta chain originates from a study of CXCR3-negative and CXCR3-positive naive CD8 T cells. Germline CDR1 and CDR2: SGHVS and FNYEAQ. The CDR3 totals 12 residues. Whole-study results and caveats: TRB CDR3 hydrophobicity was greater in CXCR3-positive naive cells than in CXCR3-negative naive cells.

This clonotype is called medium-sized based on its frequency. Its antigen is currently unknown. UMI-labeled 5' RACE TRB cDNA libraries were prepared from the cells. TCRdb reprocessed the 5' RACE reads and reports one entry per CDR3 protein, with no DNA. The sample has around 6,800 distinct CDR3 sequences; the top ten hold about 1.4%. The clonotype comes from a human donor in good health. Some clones in this sample may be carry-over from other donors' samples. The sample consisted of naive CXCR3+ CD8+ T cells from blood. As to subset: CD45RO-CCR7+CD27+CD95- naive CD8+ T cells expressing CXCR3 (TNR3+). The chain recombines TRBV7-6 with TRBJ2-1. The CDR3 protein is CASSLFGVEQFF.